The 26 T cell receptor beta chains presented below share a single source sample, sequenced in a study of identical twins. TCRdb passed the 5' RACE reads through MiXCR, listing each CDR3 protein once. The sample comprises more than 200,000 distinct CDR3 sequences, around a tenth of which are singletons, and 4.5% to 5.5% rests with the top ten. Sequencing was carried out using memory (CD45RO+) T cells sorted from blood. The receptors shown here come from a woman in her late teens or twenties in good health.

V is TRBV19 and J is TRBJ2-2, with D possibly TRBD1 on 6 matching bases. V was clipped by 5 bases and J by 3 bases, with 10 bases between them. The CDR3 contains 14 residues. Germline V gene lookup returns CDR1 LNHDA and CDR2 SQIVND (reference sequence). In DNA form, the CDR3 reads TGTGCCAGTAGTTACACAGGGTACACCGGGGAGCTGTTTTTT. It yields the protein CASSYTGYTGELFF.

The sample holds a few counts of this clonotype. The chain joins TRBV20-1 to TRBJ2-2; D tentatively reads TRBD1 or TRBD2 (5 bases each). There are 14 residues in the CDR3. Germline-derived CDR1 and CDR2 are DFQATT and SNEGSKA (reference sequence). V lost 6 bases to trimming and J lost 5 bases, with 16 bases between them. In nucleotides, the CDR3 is TGCAGTGCCCCGGGACCCGCTACAACCGGGGAGCTGTTTTTT. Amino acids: CSAPGPATTGELFF.

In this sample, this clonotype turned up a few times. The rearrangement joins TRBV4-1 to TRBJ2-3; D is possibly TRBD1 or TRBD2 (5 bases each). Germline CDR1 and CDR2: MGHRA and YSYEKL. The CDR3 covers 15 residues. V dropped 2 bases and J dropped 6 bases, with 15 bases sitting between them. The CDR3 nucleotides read TGCGCCAGCAGCCAACTCCGGGACCCCAGGGATACGCAGTATTTT. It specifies CASSQLRDPRDTQYF.

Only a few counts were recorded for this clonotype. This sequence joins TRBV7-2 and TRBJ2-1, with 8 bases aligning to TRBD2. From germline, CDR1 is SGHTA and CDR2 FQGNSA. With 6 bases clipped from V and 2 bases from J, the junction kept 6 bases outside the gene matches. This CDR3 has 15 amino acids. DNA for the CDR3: TGTGCCAGCAGTCCGACTAGCGCCACCTACAATGAGCAGTTCTTC. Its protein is CASSPTSATYNEQFF. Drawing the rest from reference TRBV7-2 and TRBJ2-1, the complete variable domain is GAGVSQSPSNKVTEKGKDVELRCDPISGHTALYWYRQSLGQGLEFLIYFQGNSAPDKSGLPSDRFSAERTGGSVSTLTIQRTQQEDSAVYLCASSPTSATYNEQFFGPGTRLTVL.

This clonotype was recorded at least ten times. This CDR3 is CASSPRTASYEQYF. CDR3 coding DNA: TGTGCCAGCAGCCCTAGGACAGCCTCCTACGAGCAGTACTTC. The rearrangement links TRBV6-2 or TRBV6-3 to TRBJ2-7; weak D call: TRBD1 (6 bases). CDR1 and CDR2 (germline): MNHEY, SVGEGT. Trimming took off 6 bases at V and 0 bases at J, with 12 bases between the two ends. The CDR3 totals 14 residues.

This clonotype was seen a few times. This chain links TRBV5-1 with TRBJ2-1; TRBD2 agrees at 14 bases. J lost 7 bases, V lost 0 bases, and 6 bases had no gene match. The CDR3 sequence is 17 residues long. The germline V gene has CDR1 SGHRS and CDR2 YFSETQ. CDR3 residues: CASSLGLAGGIRNEQFF. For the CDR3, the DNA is TGCGCCAGCAGCTTGGGACTAGCGGGAGGGATTAGGAATGAGCAGTTCTTC.

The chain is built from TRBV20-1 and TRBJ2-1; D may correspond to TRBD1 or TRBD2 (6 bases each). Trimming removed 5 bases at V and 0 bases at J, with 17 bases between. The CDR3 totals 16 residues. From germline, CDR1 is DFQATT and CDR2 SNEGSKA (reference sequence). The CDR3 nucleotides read TGCAGTGCTCCGAAGGGGGAGGCCCCCTCCTACAATGAGCAGTTCTTC. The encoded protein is CSAPKGEAPSYNEQFF.

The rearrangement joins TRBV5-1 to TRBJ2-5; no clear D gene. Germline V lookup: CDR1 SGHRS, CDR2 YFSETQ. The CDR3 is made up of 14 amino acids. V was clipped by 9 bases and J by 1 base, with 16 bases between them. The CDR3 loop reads CATAAGRVQETQYF. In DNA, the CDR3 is TGCGCCACCGCCGCCGGACGGGTCCAAGAGACCCAGTACTTC.

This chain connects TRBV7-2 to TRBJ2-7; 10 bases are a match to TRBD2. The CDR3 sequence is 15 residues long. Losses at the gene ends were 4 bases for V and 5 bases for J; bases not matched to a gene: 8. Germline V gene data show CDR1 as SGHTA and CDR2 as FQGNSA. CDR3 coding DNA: TGTGCCAGCAGCTCCGTAGCGGGAGGAGATGACGAGCAGTACTTC. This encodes CASSSVAGGDDEQYF.

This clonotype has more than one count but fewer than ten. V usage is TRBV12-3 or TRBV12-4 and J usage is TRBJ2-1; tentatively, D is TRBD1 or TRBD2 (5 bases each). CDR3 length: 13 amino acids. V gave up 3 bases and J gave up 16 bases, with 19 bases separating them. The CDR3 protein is CASSFGTARGSFF. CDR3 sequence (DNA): TGTGCCAGCAGTTTTGGGACCGCCCGCGGTAGCTTCTTC.

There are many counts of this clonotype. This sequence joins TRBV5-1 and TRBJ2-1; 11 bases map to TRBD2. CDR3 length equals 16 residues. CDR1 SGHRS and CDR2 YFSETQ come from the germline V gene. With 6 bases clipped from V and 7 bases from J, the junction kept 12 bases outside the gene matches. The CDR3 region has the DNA TGCGCCAGCACCAAGACTAGCGGGGTTTTTGGGAATGAGCAGTTCTTC. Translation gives CASTKTSGVFGNEQFF.

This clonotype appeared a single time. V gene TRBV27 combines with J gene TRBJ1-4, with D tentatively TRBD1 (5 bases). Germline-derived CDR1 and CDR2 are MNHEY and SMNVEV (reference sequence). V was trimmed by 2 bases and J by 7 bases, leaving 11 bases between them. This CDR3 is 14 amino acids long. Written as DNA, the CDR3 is TGTGCCAGCAGTTTAGCCTGGGGGGTTGAAAAACTGTTTTTT. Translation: CASSLAWGVEKLFF.

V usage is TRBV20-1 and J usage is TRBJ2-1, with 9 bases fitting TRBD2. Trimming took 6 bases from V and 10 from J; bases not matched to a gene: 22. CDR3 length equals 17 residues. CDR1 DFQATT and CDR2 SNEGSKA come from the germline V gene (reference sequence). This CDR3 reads CSARGVAGDLYLPEQFF. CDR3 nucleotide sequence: TGCAGTGCCCGGGGGGTAGCGGGAGATCTTTACCTTCCCGAGCAGTTCTTC.

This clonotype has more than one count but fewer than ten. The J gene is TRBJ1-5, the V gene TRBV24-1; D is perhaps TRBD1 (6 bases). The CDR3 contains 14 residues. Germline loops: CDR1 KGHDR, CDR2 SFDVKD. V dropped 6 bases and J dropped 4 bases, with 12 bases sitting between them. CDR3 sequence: CATSTGHSNQPQHF. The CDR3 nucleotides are TGTGCCACCAGTACGGGACACTCAAATCAGCCCCAGCATTTT.

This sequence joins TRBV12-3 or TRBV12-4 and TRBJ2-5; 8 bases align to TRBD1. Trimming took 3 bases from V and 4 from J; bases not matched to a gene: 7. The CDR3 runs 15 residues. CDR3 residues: CASSLADRGRETQYF. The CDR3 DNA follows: TGTGCCAGCAGTTTGGCCGACAGGGGTAGAGAGACCCAGTACTTC.

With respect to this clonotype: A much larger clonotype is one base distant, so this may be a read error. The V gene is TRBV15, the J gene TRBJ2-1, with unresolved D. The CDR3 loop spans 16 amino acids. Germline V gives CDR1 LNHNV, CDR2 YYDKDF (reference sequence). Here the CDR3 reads CATSRDGRSSYDEQFF. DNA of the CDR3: TGTGCCACCAGCAGAGACGGGCGCAGCTCCTACGATGAGCAGTTCTTC.

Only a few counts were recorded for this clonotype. The CDR3 sequence: CASSPEGGPSYNEQFF. The CDR3 coding sequence is TGTGCCAGCAGCCCCGAAGGGGGGCCGTCCTACAATGAGCAGTTCTTC. This chain uses TRBV7-9 with TRBJ2-1; TRBD1 or TRBD2 may be the D gene (6 bases each). Germline lookup yields CDR1 SEHNR and CDR2 FQNEAQ (reference sequence). Trimming pared 5 bases from V and 1 base from J, leaving 15 bases between. CDR3 length: 16 amino acids. Full variable domain (rest looked up from reference TRBV7-9 and TRBJ2-1): DTGVSQNPRHKITKRGQNVTFRCDPISEHNRLYWYRQTLGQGPEFLTYFQNEAQLEKSRLLSDRFSAERPKGSFSTLEIQRTEQGDSAMYLCASSPEGGPSYNEQFFGPGTRLTVL.

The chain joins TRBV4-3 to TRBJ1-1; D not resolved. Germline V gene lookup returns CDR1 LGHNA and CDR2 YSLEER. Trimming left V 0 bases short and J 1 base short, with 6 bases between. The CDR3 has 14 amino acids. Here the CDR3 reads CASSQDRTNTEAFF. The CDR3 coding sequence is TGCGCCAGCAGCCAAGATAGGACGAACACTGAAGCTTTCTTT.

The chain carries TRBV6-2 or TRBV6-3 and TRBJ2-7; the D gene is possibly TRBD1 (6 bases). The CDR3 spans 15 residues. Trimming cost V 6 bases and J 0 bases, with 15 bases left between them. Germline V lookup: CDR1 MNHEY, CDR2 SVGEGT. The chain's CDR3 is CASRRTATYSYEQYF. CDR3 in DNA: TGTGCCAGCAGGAGGACAGCTACTTACTCCTACGAGCAGTACTTC.

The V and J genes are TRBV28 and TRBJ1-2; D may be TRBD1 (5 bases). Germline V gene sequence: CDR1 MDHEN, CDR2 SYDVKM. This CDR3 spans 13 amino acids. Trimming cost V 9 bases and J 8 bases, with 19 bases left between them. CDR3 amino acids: CASSDTGRSGYTF. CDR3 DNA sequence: TGTGCCAGTTCGGACACCGGTCGGTCCGGCTACACCTTC.

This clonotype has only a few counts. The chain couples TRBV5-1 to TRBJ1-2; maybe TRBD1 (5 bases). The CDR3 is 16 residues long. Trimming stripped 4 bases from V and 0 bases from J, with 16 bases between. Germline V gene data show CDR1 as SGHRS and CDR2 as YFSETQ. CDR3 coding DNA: TGCGCCAGCAGCCGAGGACAACCCGGTGCTAACTATGGCTACACCTTC. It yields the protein CASSRGQPGANYGYTF. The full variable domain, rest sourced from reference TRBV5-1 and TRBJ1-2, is KAGVTQTPRYLIKTRGQQVTLSCSPISGHRSVSWYQQTPGQGLQFLFEYFSETQRNKGNFPGRFSGRQFSNSRSEMNVSTLELGDSALYLCASSRGQPGANYGYTFGSGTRLTVV.

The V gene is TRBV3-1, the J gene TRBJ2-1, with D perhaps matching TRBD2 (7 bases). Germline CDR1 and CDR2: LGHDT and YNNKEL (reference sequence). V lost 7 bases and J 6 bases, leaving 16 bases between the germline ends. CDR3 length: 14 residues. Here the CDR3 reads CASKRGGLSNEQFF. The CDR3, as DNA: TGTGCCAGCAAGAGGGGGGGGCTTAGCAATGAGCAGTTCTTC.

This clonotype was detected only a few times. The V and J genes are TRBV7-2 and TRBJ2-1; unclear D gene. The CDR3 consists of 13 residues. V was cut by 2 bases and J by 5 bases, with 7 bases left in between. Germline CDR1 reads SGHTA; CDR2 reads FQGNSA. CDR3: CASSLSSDNEQFF. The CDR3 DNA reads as TGTGCCAGCAGCTTAAGCTCGGACAATGAGCAGTTCTTC. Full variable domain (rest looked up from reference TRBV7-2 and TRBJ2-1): GAGVSQSPSNKVTEKGKDVELRCDPISGHTALYWYRQSLGQGLEFLIYFQGNSAPDKSGLPSDRFSAERTGGSVSTLTIQRTQQEDSAVYLCASSLSSDNEQFFGPGTRLTVL.

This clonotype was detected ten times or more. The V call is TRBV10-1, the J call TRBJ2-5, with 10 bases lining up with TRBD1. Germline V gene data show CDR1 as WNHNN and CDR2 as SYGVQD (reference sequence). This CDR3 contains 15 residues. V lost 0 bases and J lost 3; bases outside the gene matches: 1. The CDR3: CASSESGQGKETQYF. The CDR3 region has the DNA TGCGCCAGCAGTGAGTCGGGACAGGGGAAAGAGACCCAGTACTTC.

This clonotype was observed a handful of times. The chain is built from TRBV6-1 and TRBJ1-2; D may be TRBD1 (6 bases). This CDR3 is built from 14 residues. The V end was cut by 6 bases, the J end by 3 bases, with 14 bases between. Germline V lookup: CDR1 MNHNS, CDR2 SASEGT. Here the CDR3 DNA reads TGTGCCAGCAGGTCAACAGGGATCGACTATGGCTACACCTTC. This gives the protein CASRSTGIDYGYTF.

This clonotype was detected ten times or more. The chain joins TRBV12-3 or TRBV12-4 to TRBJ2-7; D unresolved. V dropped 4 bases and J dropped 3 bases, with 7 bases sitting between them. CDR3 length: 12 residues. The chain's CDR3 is CASSSSVYEQYF. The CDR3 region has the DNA TGTGCCAGCAGTTCATCGGTCTACGAGCAGTACTTC.